The next 17 T cell receptor beta chains were all read from a single sample in a study of OX40 agonist ivuxolimab in advanced cancers. Library prep was done by the immunoSEQ multiplex PCR assay. TCRdb mirrors the immuneACCESS table, restricted to in-frame sequences. Some clones are absent from its copies; in checked studies, under half trace to an unresolved V gene, and the reason for the others is unknown. The sample profile shows over 30,000 clones; roughly 89% of them were found once. Around 1.9% of the sample lies in the top ten. The material was CD4+ or CD8+ T cells sorted from blood, obtained in a trial of the OX40 agonist ivuxolimab. All receptors derive from an adult with an advanced solid tumor such as melanoma, head and neck, liver or kidney cancer.

The gene calls are TRBV2 and TRBJ1-5; 7 positions agree with TRBD1. CDR1 is SNHLY, CDR2 FYNNEI, per germline. V shed 1 base, J shed 5 bases, and the junction held 11 bases outside the gene matches. This CDR3 has 17 residues. The chain's CDR3 is CASSEDRGVGTYQPQHF. The CDR3 nucleotides are TGTGCCAGCAGTGAAGACAGGGGAGTAGGGACATATCAGCCCCAGCATTTT.

The gene calls are TRBV29-1 and TRBJ2-2; TRBD2 might be the D (5 bases). Looked up from germline, CDR1 is SQVTM and CDR2 is ANQGSEA. V gave up 6 bases and J gave up 3 bases, with 8 bases separating them. The CDR3 runs to 12 residues. The CDR3 sequence is CSVDGDTGELFF. CDR3 coding DNA: TGCAGCGTCGACGGGGACACCGGGGAGCTGTTTTTT.

CDR3 bases: TGTGCCAGTAGCGGACTAGCGGAAACCGCCTACGAGCAGTACTTC. Translation gives CASSGLAETAYEQYF. The rearrangement links TRBV19 to TRBJ2-7; 10 bases are a match to TRBD2. CDR1 LNHDA and CDR2 SQIVND come from the germline V gene (reference sequence). CDR3 length: 15 residues. The ends lost 6 bases at V and 2 bases at J; junction bases unmatched: 7.

The CDR3 bases are TGTGCCAGCAGTGAAGGTGCAGGCACAGATACGCAGTATTTT. This sequence encodes CASSEGAGTDTQYF. The J gene is TRBJ2-3, the V gene TRBV6-1, with D uncertain. There are 14 residues in the CDR3. V was shortened by 1 base and J by 1 base, with 6 bases between the two germline ends. In germline, CDR1 is MNHNS, CDR2 SASEGT.

This clone appeared a few times. The V and J genes are TRBV6-5 and TRBJ2-7; tentatively, D is TRBD2 (6 bases). V lost 5 bases, J lost 7 bases, and 18 bases lay in between. Germline V CDR1 and CDR2: MNHEY, SVGAGI. The CDR3 has 14 amino acids. CDR3 region: CASSGGLRSGEQYF. The CDR3 region has the DNA TGTGCCAGCAGTGGGGGACTTCGATCGGGGGAGCAGTACTTC.

Comments on this clone: At one boundary the junction diverges from the germline segment, which might be a read error. J is TRBJ2-7 and V is TRBV15; 9 bases align to TRBD1. CDR3 length: 13 amino acids. CDR1 is LNHNV, CDR2 YYDKDF, per germline (reference sequence). The CDR3 loop reads CATSGDRGYEQYF. CDR3 nucleotides: TGTGCCACCAGCGGAGACAGGGGGTACGAGCAGTACTTC.

This sequence joins TRBV29-1 and TRBJ1-5; TRBD1 matches 8 bases. V trimming: 7 bases; J trimming: 4 bases; junction bases outside the gene matches: 3. Germline CDR1 and CDR2: SQVTM and ANQGSEA. The CDR3 is made up of 12 amino acids. As DNA, the CDR3 is TGCAGCGCGCAGGGGGCAAATCAGCCCCAGCATTTT. The encoded protein is CSAQGANQPQHF.

V gene TRBV20-1 combines with J gene TRBJ1-1; D is perhaps TRBD1 (5 bases). CDR3 length: 11 residues. V lost 3 bases and J lost 8, with 10 bases in between. From germline, CDR1 is DFQATT and CDR2 SNEGSKA (reference sequence). The CDR3 region is CSARGDDEAFF. For the CDR3, the DNA is TGCAGTGCTAGGGGGGACGACGAAGCTTTCTTT.

The chain joins TRBV28 to TRBJ1-4; D gene unclear. Per the germline V gene, CDR1 is MDHEN and CDR2 is SYDVKM. This CDR3 has 14 amino acids. Deletions cut 3 bases from V and 1 base from J, with 6 bases between. The CDR3 sequence is CASSLTGTNEKLFF. CDR3 in DNA: TGTGCCAGCAGTTTGACCGGAACTAATGAAAAACTGTTTTTT.

Only one count was recorded for this clone. The V and J genes are TRBV30 and TRBJ1-2; no firm D call. Germline lookup yields CDR1 GTSNPN and CDR2 SVGIG (reference sequence). Trimming took 1 base from V and 1 from J, leaving 10 bases between them. CDR3 length: 14 residues. Written as DNA, the CDR3 is TGTGCCTGGAGTGGGGAGGTTGGTAACTATGGCTACACCTTC. Encoded protein: CAWSGEVGNYGYTF.

The V call is TRBV4-2, the J call TRBJ2-4; tentatively, D is TRBD1 or TRBD2 (5 bases each). V shed 0 bases and J shed 3 bases, with 15 bases lying between them. Germline lookup yields CDR1 LGHNA and CDR2 YNFKEQ. The CDR3 runs 17 residues. Here the CDR3 reads CASSQDWGPGLKNIQYF. CDR3 nucleotides: TGTGCCAGCAGCCAAGATTGGGGACCGGGCCTCAAAAACATTCAGTACTTC.

The rearrangement links TRBV5-5 to TRBJ1-2, with D tentatively TRBD1 (5 bases). The germline CDR1 and CDR2 sequences are SGHKS and YYEKEE (reference sequence). This CDR3 is 15 amino acids long. Trimming stripped 4 bases from V and 5 bases from J, with 18 bases between. The DNA of the CDR3 is TGTGCCAGCAGCCTCTCCGGGACGGGGAGTTATGGCTACACCTTC. Translated, it gives CASSLSGTGSYGYTF.

The rearrangement uses TRBV5-1 and TRBJ2-3, with TRBD1 as a possible D gene (5 bases). The V end lost 2 bases, the J end lost 11 bases, and 24 bases lay between the germline ends. Germline V gene data show CDR1 as SGHRS and CDR2 as YFSETQ. CDR3 length equals 16 residues. The CDR3 protein is CASSLMDTADQMKQYF. The CDR3, as DNA: TGCGCCAGCAGCTTAATGGACACCGCGGACCAGATGAAGCAGTATTTT. Supplemented by reference TRBV5-1 and TRBJ2-3, the full variable domain reads KAGVTQTPRYLIKTRGQQVTLSCSPISGHRSVSWYQQTPGQGLQFLFEYFSETQRNKGNFPGRFSGRQFSNSRSEMNVSTLELGDSALYLCASSLMDTADQMKQYFGPGTRLTVL.

The rearrangement joins TRBV6-8 to TRBJ2-7, with D possibly TRBD2 on 7 matching bases. With 11 bases removed from V and 5 bases from J, the gap between germline ends came to 19 bases. The germline V gene encodes CDR1 MNHGY and CDR2 SAAAGT. This CDR3 is built from 13 residues. CDR3 in amino acids: CAGTVGGQDEQYF. For the CDR3, the DNA is TGTGCCGGCACCGTCGGGGGGCAGGACGAGCAGTACTTC.

The chain is built from TRBV29-1 and TRBJ2-7; TRBD1 aligns across 7 bases. CDR3 length: 14 amino acids. Germline-derived CDR1 and CDR2 are SQVTM and ANQGSEA. Losses at the gene ends were 4 bases for V and 7 bases for J; bases not matched to a gene: 13. CDR3 region: CSVGGQNAPTEQYF. CDR3 coding DNA: TGCAGCGTTGGGGGACAGAACGCTCCTACGGAGCAGTACTTC.

The chain links TRBV12-5 to TRBJ1-1, with D unresolved. The CDR3 spans 12 residues. V lost 1 base to trimming and J lost 7 bases, with 7 bases between them. The germline gives CDR1 LGHNT, CDR2 FRNRAP. CDR3 sequence reads: CASGLELGEAFF. The DNA of the CDR3 is TGTGCTAGTGGTTTGGAATTAGGTGAAGCTTTCTTT.

The J gene is TRBJ1-2, the V gene TRBV5-5; no clear D. Trimming cost V 4 bases and J 6 bases, with 16 bases left between them. The CDR3 is 14 residues long. Germline assignment: CDR1 SGHKS and CDR2 YYEKEE (reference sequence). The CDR3 is CASSRIDIIHGYTF. CDR3 DNA sequence: TGTGCCAGCAGCCGAATAGACATTATACATGGCTACACCTTC. Full variable domain (remainder filled in from reference TRBV5-5 and TRBJ1-2): DAGVTQSPTHLIKTRGQQVTLRCSPISGHKSVSWYQQVLGQGPQFIFQYYEKEERGRGNFPDRFSARQFPNYSSELNVNALLLGDSALYLCASSRIDIIHGYTFGSGTRLTVV.